The clone carrying this T cell receptor beta chain was detected only once. The sample originates from a study of tumor-infiltrating lymphocytes in localized non-small cell lung cancer. Study at large: Patients included smokers and never-smokers with various histologies, some sampled after neoadjuvant chemotherapy.

Clones were read by immunoSEQ multiplex PCR, and TCRdb kept only the in-frame ones, dropping some. This table has 3,000 to 4,000 clones, around 66% appearing once. Germline V gene data show CDR1 as DFQATT and CDR2 as SNEGSKA (reference sequence). The CDR3 runs to 10 residues. V lost 3 bases and J 5 bases, leaving 4 bases between the germline ends. The gene calls are TRBV20-1 and TRBJ2-5; the D is unclear. This receptor was obtained from a human donor with non-small cell lung cancer. The sequenced material came from uninvolved lung tissue not adjacent to the tumor. The chain's CDR3 is CSASSETQYF. Here the CDR3 DNA reads TGCAGTGCTAGCTCCGAGACCCAGTACTTC.